This passage covers 28 T cell receptor beta chains from one sample sequenced in a study of T cell repertoires in cytomegalovirus infection. TCRdb called the reads again in MiXCR, with one record for every CDR3 protein. This sample has hundreds of thousands of distinct CDR3 sequences, with approximately 8.9% found just once. Sequenced sample: PBMCs. The origin of the receptors is a human donor in good health (CMV status not recorded). Some clones in this sample may be carry-over from other donors' samples.

In its sample, this clonotype was seen many times. J is TRBJ2-3 and V is TRBV6-4, with D perhaps TRBD1 or TRBD2 (5 bases each). Germline values: CDR1 MRHNA, CDR2 SNTAGT. V gave up 6 bases and J gave up 0 bases, with 13 bases separating them. This CDR3 region has 15 residues. The CDR3 bases are TGTGCCAGCAGCTCAAACGGGGCGAGCACAGATACGCAGTATTTT. Its protein product is CASSSNGASTDTQYF.

This clonotype was counted at least ten times. The V and J genes are TRBV4-1 and TRBJ2-5; the D is unclear. The ends were cut back, 3 bases at V and 1 base at J, with 18 bases in the middle. CDR3 size: 17 residues. Germline CDR1 reads MGHRA; CDR2 reads YSYEKL. In DNA, the CDR3 is TGCGCCAGCAGCCATTCGGCCGTCGGACGGTTCCAAGAGACCCAGTACTTC. It translates to CASSHSAVGRFQETQYF.

There are many counts of this clonotype. The rearrangement joins TRBV7-2 to TRBJ1-2, with no clear D. The CDR3 has 13 amino acids. V was pared by 9 bases and J by 8 bases, with 19 bases between. Germline loops: CDR1 SGHTA, CDR2 FQGNSA. The DNA of the CDR3 is TGTGCCAGTCCCCCCGCGGGGTCTGGCGGCTACACCTTC. Its translation: CASPPAGSGGYTF.

This CDR3 is CASSLQPPSSYNEQFF. Written as DNA, the CDR3 is TGTGCCAGCAGTTTACAACCTCCAAGCTCCTACAATGAGCAGTTCTTC. V usage is TRBV28 and J usage is TRBJ2-1; no reliable D call. This CDR3 contains 16 residues. V gave up 2 bases and J gave up 0 bases, with 11 bases separating them. CDR1 and CDR2 (germline): MDHEN, SYDVKM.

This chain links TRBV6-6 with TRBJ2-5, with 10 bases lining up with TRBD2. Germline V gene sequence: CDR1 MNHNY, CDR2 SVGAGI (reference sequence). V shed 5 bases and J 1 base; nucleotides not matched to a gene: 10. The CDR3 runs 17 residues. The CDR3: CASSSGGAVPLQETQYF. The CDR3, as DNA: TGTGCCAGCAGTAGCGGGGGGGCCGTTCCCCTCCAAGAGACCCAGTACTTC.

This clonotype turned up a few times. The rearrangement links TRBV6-5 to TRBJ1-2, with D perhaps TRBD1 (5 bases). Germline CDR1 and CDR2: MNHEY and SVGAGI. The CDR3 extends over 13 amino acids. V dropped 6 bases and J dropped 1 base, with 9 bases sitting between them. CDR3 sequence reads: CASSAGFNYGYTF. Here the CDR3 DNA reads TGTGCCAGCAGCGCAGGGTTTAACTATGGCTACACCTTC.

In its sample, this clonotype was seen a few times. The V gene is TRBV7-9, the J gene TRBJ2-3; tentatively, D is TRBD2 (6 bases). This CDR3 has 16 residues. The germline gives CDR1 SEHNR, CDR2 FQNEAQ (reference sequence). The V gene lost 6 bases and the J gene lost 4 bases, with 20 bases spanning the gap. The CDR3 DNA is TGTGCCAGCAGTCTTCTCCGGGCGGGGAAGTCAGATACGCAGTATTTT. Residues: CASSLLRAGKSDTQYF. Full variable domain (rest looked up from reference TRBV7-9 and TRBJ2-3): DTGVSQNPRHKITKRGQNVTFRCDPISEHNRLYWYRQTLGQGPEFLTYFQNEAQLEKSRLLSDRFSAERPKGSFSTLEIQRTEQGDSAMYLCASSLLRAGKSDTQYFGPGTRLTVL.

This clonotype was found many times. The chain uses TRBV29-1 and TRBJ2-1; 9 bases agree with TRBD1. The CDR3 has 13 amino acids. Trimming cost V 7 bases and J 2 bases; bases outside gene matches: 3. CDR1 and CDR2 from the germline V gene are SQVTM and ANQGSEA. The CDR3 DNA reads TGCAGCGAAGGGACAGGGACCTACAATGAGCAGTTCTTC. It encodes CSEGTGTYNEQFF.

The genes are TRBV7-9 and TRBJ1-6, with D unclear. The germline gives CDR1 SEHNR, CDR2 FQNEAQ (reference sequence). This CDR3 is 12 amino acids long. V shed 1 base and J shed 11 bases, with 6 bases lying between them. CDR3 nucleotide sequence: TGTGCCAGCAGCTTAGACAACCCACCCCTCCACTTT. This encodes CASSLDNPPLHF.

V gene TRBV20-1 combines with J gene TRBJ2-3; TRBD2 matches at 8 bases. The J segment lost 1 base and the V segment lost 2 bases, leaving 8 bases of the junction unmatched. Germline V gene sequence: CDR1 DFQATT, CDR2 SNEGSKA (reference sequence). CDR3 size: 16 residues. The DNA for the CDR3 is TGCAGTGCTAGATTCCACGGGGGGGCCGGCACAGATACGCAGTATTTT. This encodes CSARFHGGAGTDTQYF.

The sample holds many counts of this clonotype. The rearrangement links TRBV28 to TRBJ2-7; D not resolved. V dropped 4 bases and J dropped 7 bases, with 26 bases sitting between them. Germline loops: CDR1 MDHEN, CDR2 SYDVKM. The length of the CDR3 is 17 residues. CDR3 sequence: CASSSPAPGSSATEQYV. CDR3 DNA sequence: TGTGCCAGCAGTTCCCCCGCCCCAGGCTCCTCCGCTACAGAGCAGTACGTC.

This clonotype was picked up many times. The chain carries TRBV5-1 and TRBJ1-1, with TRBD1 matching over 9 bases. Trimming cost V 4 bases and J 4 bases; bases outside gene matches: 5. The CDR3 runs to 14 residues. Germline values: CDR1 SGHRS, CDR2 YFSETQ. CDR3 nucleotides: TGCGCCAGCAGCGGTCGGACAGGGGCCACTGAAGCTTTCTTT. This encodes CASSGRTGATEAFF.

This clonotype was observed many times. The rearrangement uses TRBV12-5 and TRBJ2-1; D could derive from TRBD1 or TRBD2 (5 bases each). Per germline, CDR1 LGHNT and CDR2 FRNRAP. The CDR3 runs 15 residues. V was shortened by 8 bases and J by 3 bases, with 17 bases between the two germline ends. The CDR3 sequence is CASSPGYGGYNEQFF. As DNA, the CDR3 is TGTGCTAGTTCTCCGGGGTATGGGGGCTACAATGAGCAGTTCTTC.

This clonotype showed up many times. This sequence joins TRBV7-2 and TRBJ1-2; the D is unclear. The CDR3 spans 14 residues. Germline V gives CDR1 SGHTA, CDR2 FQGNSA. The germline V and J ends were trimmed by 1 base and 5 bases, with 11 bases remaining between them. The CDR3 DNA follows: TGTGCCAGCAGCTTAGTAGGTTTTGAATATGGCTACACCTTC. Translated: CASSLVGFEYGYTF.

This clonotype has just a few counts. The rearrangement uses TRBV5-1 and TRBJ2-2, with TRBD1 identical over 11 bases. The CDR3 is 16 amino acids. J gave up 4 bases and V 4 bases, and 6 bases lay outside the gene matches. Germline V lookup: CDR1 SGHRS, CDR2 YFSETQ. The CDR3 DNA reads TGCGCCAGCAGCGAGACCGGGACAGGGGGCACCGGGGAGCTGTTTTTT. Its protein is CASSETGTGGTGELFF.

This clonotype appeared a few times. This chain joins TRBV11-2 and TRBJ2-2, with unresolved D. V was trimmed by 5 bases and J by 9 bases, leaving 7 bases between them. Germline V lookup: CDR1 SGHAT, CDR2 FQNNGV. This CDR3 region has 11 residues. For the CDR3, the DNA is TGTGCCAGCAGCAGGCGCCGGGAGCTGTTTTTT. Its protein product is CASSRRRELFF.

This clonotype showed up many times. V and J are TRBV6-2 or TRBV6-3 and TRBJ1-5, with D maybe TRBD1 (5 bases). The CDR3 consists of 14 residues. Germline-derived CDR1 and CDR2 are MNHEY and SVGEGT. V lost 5 bases, J lost 4 bases, and 12 bases lay in between. The CDR3 nucleotides are TGTGCCAGCAGTGACGACTGGGGGAATCAGCCCCAGCATTTT. Its protein product is CASSDDWGNQPQHF.

In regard to this clonotype: A much larger clone differs from this one at a single base, so this may be a read error. The V gene is TRBV19, the J gene TRBJ2-4, with no clear D. The CDR3 loop spans 13 amino acids. Germline CDR1 is LNHDA and CDR2 is SQIVND (reference sequence). CDR3 loop: CATSTVAINIQYF. DNA of the CDR3: TGTGCCACCTCGACGGTAGCCATAAACATTCAGTACTTC.

This clonotype occurred many times. This chain connects TRBV6-5 to TRBJ2-1; TRBD2 agrees at 10 bases. V lost 10 bases, J lost 7 bases, and 10 bases stayed unmatched. The CDR3 runs 14 residues. The germline V gene has CDR1 MNHEY and CDR2 SVGAGI. CDR3 protein: CATRPSGGANEQFF. The DNA for the CDR3 is TGTGCCACCCGGCCGAGCGGGGGGGCAAATGAGCAGTTCTTC.

This clonotype occurred many times. CDR3 nucleotides: TGTGCCAGCAGCCTAGCGGGGGCAAGGTCCTACGAGCAGTACGTC. Protein product: CASSLAGARSYEQYV. The V gene is TRBV5-6, the J gene TRBJ2-7; 10 nucleotides agree with TRBD2. V lost 4 bases and J lost 1; bases outside the gene matches: 5. This CDR3 spans 15 amino acids. The germline V gene encodes CDR1 SGHDT and CDR2 YYEEEE.

This clonotype was seen ten or more times. This chain uses TRBV3-1 with TRBJ1-5; D is undetermined. Trimming cost V 0 bases and J 7 bases, with 7 bases left between them. CDR3 size: 13 residues. Germline lookup yields CDR1 LGHDT and CDR2 YNNKEL (reference sequence). CDR3 amino acids: CASSQDQVQPQHF. In DNA form, the CDR3 reads TGTGCCAGCAGCCAAGACCAGGTGCAGCCCCAGCATTTT. The full variable domain, in which reference TRBV3-1 and TRBJ1-5 provide the parts outside the CDR3, is DTAVSQTPKYLVTQMGNDKSIKCEQNLGHDTMYWYKQDSKKFLKIMFSYNNKELIINETVPNRFSPKSPDKAHLNLHINSLELGDSAVYFCASSQDQVQPQHFGDGTRLSIL.

In DNA form, the CDR3 reads TGCAGCGTTTCTTTAAGGGGGAGCGGCACTGAAGCTTTCTTT. Its translation is CSVSLRGSGTEAFF. The rearrangement links TRBV29-1 to TRBJ1-1, with D possibly matching TRBD1 (6 bases). This CDR3 region has 14 residues. V was shortened by 5 bases and J by 4 bases, with 17 bases between the two germline ends. Germline loops: CDR1 SQVTM, CDR2 ANQGSEA.

This clonotype was counted ten times or more. The chain is built from TRBV7-2 and TRBJ1-5, with a weak D call TRBD1 (6 bases). V was shortened by 5 bases and J by 1 base, with 15 bases between the two germline ends. Looked up from germline, CDR1 is SGHTA and CDR2 is FQGNSA. The CDR3 runs 16 residues. The CDR3 protein is CASSPIQGLSNQPQHF. The CDR3 coding sequence is TGTGCCAGCAGCCCGATACAGGGCCTCAGCAATCAGCCCCAGCATTTT.

This clonotype was counted between two and nine times. The chain joins TRBV29-1 to TRBJ1-3; no clear D gene. The germline CDR1 and CDR2 sequences are SQVTM and ANQGSEA. The CDR3 is 12 amino acids. V lost 6 bases to trimming and J lost 2 bases, with 8 bases between them. The CDR3 here is CSVQEAGNTIYF. The CDR3 DNA reads as TGCAGCGTCCAAGAAGCTGGAAACACCATATATTTT.

The V gene is TRBV12-3 or TRBV12-4, the J gene TRBJ2-5, with D uncertain. The CDR3 has 15 amino acids. V lost 3 bases, J lost 1 base, and 12 bases lay in between. The CDR3 DNA sequence: TGTGCCAGCAGTTTGATCCCAGTAAGCCAAGAGACCCAGTACTTC. Protein product: CASSLIPVSQETQYF.

This clonotype was seen repeatedly, ten times or more. The chain is built from TRBV5-5 and TRBJ2-2; 9 bases agree with TRBD2. The CDR3 is made up of 16 amino acids. V shed 4 bases, J shed 9 bases, and the junction held 13 bases outside the gene matches. CDR1 SGHKS and CDR2 YYEKEE come from the germline V gene (reference sequence). As DNA, the CDR3 is TGTGCCAGCAGCCCAAATAGCGGGGGCCTCCGAAGGGAGCTGTTTTTT. It translates to CASSPNSGGLRRELFF.

CDR3 sequence: CASSPILDSPLHF. In DNA form, the CDR3 reads TGTGCCAGCTCACCCATCTTGGATTCACCCCTCCACTTT. V usage is TRBV18 and J usage is TRBJ1-6; no firm D call. CDR1 and CDR2 from the germline V gene are KGHSH and LQKENI. The V end was cut by 3 bases, the J end by 8 bases, with 8 bases between. There are 13 residues in the CDR3. Combining the CDR3 with reference TRBV18 and TRBJ1-6 gives the whole variable domain NAGVMQNPRHLVRRRGQEARLRCSPMKGHSHVYWYRQLPEEGLKFMVYLQKENIIDESGMPKERFSAEFPKEGPSILRIQQVVRGDSAAYFCASSPILDSPLHFGNGTRLTVT.

In this sample, this clonotype turned up many times. This chain joins TRBV14 and TRBJ1-2, with TRBD1 identical over 9 bases. This CDR3 comprises 14 residues. After removal of 4 bases from V and 4 bases from J, the junction contained 4 bases not matched to a gene. Germline CDR1 reads SGHDN; CDR2 reads FVKESK. CDR3 sequence: CASSRDRVTYGYTF. The CDR3 nucleotides are TGTGCCAGCAGCCGGGACAGGGTCACCTATGGCTACACCTTC.